This TCR beta chain is drawn from a study of beta chain features in type 1 diabetes. Points from the study as a whole: Cells that show high TCR expression could be over-represented by cDNA sequencing. Shorter templates might be favored by PCR, and equally so in patients and in controls. Significant though moderate, a shortening of TCRB CDR3s appeared in all four CD4+ subsets of Type 1 diabetes patients.

The V end lost 6 bases, the J end lost 2 bases, and 13 bases lay between the germline ends. CDR1 is MDHEN, CDR2 SYDVKM, per germline. The CDR3 loop spans 14 amino acids. The sequenced template was cDNA made from the entire isolated RNA. Regulatory, naive and central memory T cell samples averaged approximately 3.8 million reads. Assay used: immunoSEQ multiplex PCR; TCRdb lists only in-frame clones, some missing. The sample shows fewer than 200,000 clones, about 13% of them seen only once. A note on this clone: The antigen is undetermined.

This TCR came from a woman aged 18-29 years in good health. The sequenced material came from central memory CD4+ T cells from blood. The V and J genes are TRBV28 and TRBJ1-1, with unresolved D. CDR3 sequence (DNA): TGTGCCAGCAGGATCCGCAGGCGTAACACTGAAGCTTTCTTT. This encodes CASRIRRRNTEAFF.